What follows are 13 T cell receptor beta chains derived from one specimen sequenced in a study of CD8+ T cells in alopecia areata. The sequencing template was cDNA reverse transcribed from extracted RNA. Assay: immunoSEQ multiplex PCR; the TCRdb copy retains only in-frame clones and omits some. The data show 110,000 to 150,000 clones, roughly 80% seen once. Treatment specified: oral pan-JAK inhibitor, 5-10 mg twice daily. The starting material was CD8+ T cells sorted from blood, obtained at week 4, from a patient treated with tofacitinib. The source of these receptors is a human donor with alopecia areata.

This rearrangement joins TRBV4-1 to TRBJ1-3, with a tentative D call TRBD1 (5 bases). The CDR3 has 13 amino acids. V shed 1 base and J shed 4 bases, with 5 bases lying between them. Per the germline V gene, CDR1 is MGHRA and CDR2 is YSYEKL. The CDR3 sequence: CASSQGQGNTIYF. As DNA, the CDR3 is TGCGCCAGCAGCCAAGGACAGGGAAACACCATATATTTT.

The V gene is TRBV7-9, the J gene TRBJ2-2, with TRBD2 identical over 10 bases. Germline-derived CDR1 and CDR2 are SEHNR and FQNEAQ (reference sequence). Trimming took 1 base from V and 5 from J; bases not matched to a gene: 4. This CDR3 is 16 amino acids long. CDR3 nucleotide sequence: TGTGCCAGCAGCTTAGAACCGGGACTAGCGACCGGGGAGCTGTTTTTT. Protein sequence: CASSLEPGLATGELFF.

The rearrangement joins TRBV6-5 to TRBJ2-7, with D perhaps being TRBD1 or TRBD2 (5 bases each). The CDR3 extends over 15 amino acids. The ends were cut back, 5 bases at V and 0 bases at J, with 14 bases in the middle. Germline V gene lookup returns CDR1 MNHEY and CDR2 SVGAGI. CDR3: CASSNLGVPSYEQYF. The CDR3 bases are TGTGCCAGCAGTAACCTGGGGGTTCCCTCCTACGAGCAGTACTTC.

The V and J genes are TRBV4-1 and TRBJ2-5; 11 bases map to TRBD2. The germline V gene encodes CDR1 MGHRA and CDR2 YSYEKL. The CDR3 runs 15 residues. The V segment lost 6 bases and the J segment 5 bases; nucleotides outside the gene matches: 8. The CDR3 protein is CASSLSSGGIETQYF. The CDR3 DNA is TGCGCCAGCAGTCTCTCTAGCGGGGGGATCGAGACCCAGTACTTC.

V usage is TRBV27 and J usage is TRBJ2-7; no reliable D call. The CDR3 length is 16 residues. Trimming took off 5 bases at V and 2 bases at J, with 19 bases between the two ends. Germline V gives CDR1 MNHEY, CDR2 SMNVEV (reference sequence). CDR3 region: CASSPTVGSYTYEQYF. CDR3 sequence (DNA): TGTGCCAGCAGTCCTACGGTGGGGTCATATACCTACGAGCAGTACTTC.

The gene calls are TRBV5-4 and TRBJ2-7, with 12 bases identical to TRBD1. Germline-derived CDR1 and CDR2 are SGHNT and YYREEE (reference sequence). The CDR3 has 17 amino acids. With V trimmed by 0 bases and J by 6 bases, 10 bases remained unmatched. The CDR3: CASSLGPLGTGGSEQYF. The CDR3 DNA reads as TGTGCCAGCAGCTTGGGCCCCCTTGGGACAGGGGGCAGCGAGCAGTACTTC.

The DNA of the CDR3 is TGTGCCAGCAGTGAACCACCAGGGACAGGGCGGACGCAGTACTTC. Translation: CASSEPPGTGRTQYF. The chain carries TRBV25-1 and TRBJ2-7, with TRBD1 matching over 9 bases. This CDR3 is built from 15 residues. Germline CDR1 is MGHDK and CDR2 is SYGVNS. With V trimmed by 2 bases and J by 9 bases, 11 bases remained unmatched.

This clone was seen a few times. J is TRBJ2-1 and V is TRBV6-6; D unclear. The ends were cut back, 0 bases at V and 2 bases at J, with 11 bases in the middle. CDR1 MNHNY and CDR2 SVGAGI come from the germline V gene (reference sequence). CDR3 length equals 16 residues. This CDR3 is CASSYSSFATYNEQFF. CDR3 nucleotide sequence: TGTGCCAGCAGTTACTCGAGTTTTGCCACCTACAATGAGCAGTTCTTC.

The chain combines TRBV5-4 with TRBJ2-2; possibly TRBD1 for D (5 bases). V was pared by 4 bases and J by 0 bases, with 10 bases between. The germline CDR1 and CDR2 sequences are SGHNT and YYREEE (reference sequence). The CDR3 length is 15 residues. CDR3: CASSPTEANTGELFF. The CDR3 coding sequence is TGTGCCAGCAGCCCGACAGAAGCGAACACCGGGGAGCTGTTTTTT.

This chain joins TRBV27 and TRBJ2-7; D is unresolved. V was shortened by 5 bases and J by 3 bases, with 14 bases between the two germline ends. Germline-derived CDR1 and CDR2 are MNHEY and SMNVEV (reference sequence). This CDR3 is 14 amino acids long. The CDR3: CASSPGPRFYEQYF. The CDR3, as DNA: TGTGCCAGCAGTCCGGGTCCCCGATTCTACGAGCAGTACTTC.

This chain connects TRBV7-9 to TRBJ2-7; 7 nucleotides align to TRBD1. This CDR3 comprises 13 residues. Germline CDR1 and CDR2: SEHNR and FQNEAQ (reference sequence). V was clipped by 5 bases and J by 8 bases; unmatched bases: 9. Written as DNA, the CDR3 is TGTGCCAGCAGCCGAGACAGGGACCGTAAGCAGTACTTC. Translated: CASSRDRDRKQYF.

The rearrangement uses TRBV4-1 and TRBJ2-5; 12 bases are a match to TRBD2. The CDR3 is 17 amino acids. CDR1 is MGHRA, CDR2 YSYEKL, per germline. V dropped 2 bases and J dropped 5; count of bases not matched to a gene: 9. The CDR3 DNA sequence: TGCGCCAGCAGCCAAACCCTAGCGGGGGGGATCACGGAGACCCAGTACTTC. Residues: CASSQTLAGGITETQYF.

This chain connects TRBV19 to TRBJ2-6; no definite D call. V lost 2 bases to trimming and J lost 1 base, with 6 bases between them. The CDR3 has 15 amino acids. Germline assignment: CDR1 LNHDA and CDR2 SQIVND (reference sequence). CDR3 sequence reads: CASSIPVSGANVLTF. The CDR3 DNA sequence: TGTGCCAGTAGTATACCGGTATCTGGGGCCAACGTCCTGACTTTC.